The next 9 T cell receptor beta chains were all read from a single sample in a study of OX40 agonist ivuxolimab in advanced cancers. Only in-frame clones appear in the TCRdb table, and some are missing; sequencing was by immunoSEQ multiplex PCR. Among 72,000 or so clones listed, about four fifths were seen once. The starting material was CD4+ or CD8+ T cells sorted from blood, obtained in a trial of the OX40 agonist ivuxolimab. The origin of the receptors is an adult with an advanced solid tumor such as melanoma, head and neck, liver or kidney cancer.

The genes are TRBV6-6 and TRBJ1-5; weak D call: TRBD1 (5 bases). Deletions cut 5 bases from V and 6 bases from J, with 11 bases between. The CDR3 is 13 amino acids. Germline CDR1 reads MNHNY; CDR2 reads SVGAGI (reference sequence). The CDR3: CASSAPQGQPQHF. The CDR3 DNA reads as TGTGCCAGCAGTGCCCCGCAGGGTCAGCCCCAGCATTTT.

The chain combines TRBV9 with TRBJ1-1, with TRBD1 matching over 8 bases. This CDR3 contains 16 residues. CDR1 is SGDLS, CDR2 YYNGEE, per germline. V was pared by 3 bases and J by 0 bases, with 7 bases of the junction left unmatched. CDR3 sequence reads: CASSASPGQVNTEAFF. The CDR3 nucleotides read TGTGCCAGCAGCGCCTCTCCGGGACAGGTGAACACTGAAGCTTTCTTT.

The V call is TRBV2, the J call TRBJ2-1; D remains ambiguous. The germline V gene encodes CDR1 SNHLY and CDR2 FYNNEI. V was clipped by 5 bases and J by 8 bases, with 7 bases between them. This CDR3 is 11 amino acids long. The CDR3 sequence: CASSYRDEQFF. The CDR3 DNA reads as TGTGCCAGCAGTTATAGGGATGAGCAGTTCTTC.

The genes are TRBV5-1 and TRBJ1-2, with a possible D match to TRBD1 (6 bases). With 2 bases removed from V and 6 bases from J, the gap between germline ends came to 14 bases. The CDR3 is 14 amino acids. CDR1 is SGHRS, CDR2 YFSETQ, per germline. The CDR3 sequence: CASSLETGLDGYTF. In nucleotides, the CDR3 is TGCGCCAGCAGCTTAGAAACAGGGTTGGATGGCTACACCTTC.

This chain connects TRBV11-2 to TRBJ2-7, with 9 bases identical to TRBD2. J lost 0 bases, V lost 1 base, and 1 base had no gene match. This CDR3 is 15 amino acids long. From germline, CDR1 is SGHAT and CDR2 FQNNGV. Here the CDR3 reads CASSLASGTSYEQYF. The DNA of the CDR3 is TGTGCCAGCAGCTTAGCTAGCGGGACCTCCTACGAGCAGTACTTC.

The CDR3 coding sequence is TGCGCCAGCAGCCTTCCGGGACAGGGGGAATATGGCTACACCTTC. Translated: CASSLPGQGEYGYTF. This rearrangement joins TRBV5-1 to TRBJ1-2, with 11 bases matching TRBD1. From germline, CDR1 is SGHRS and CDR2 YFSETQ. The CDR3 has 15 residues. J gave up 5 bases and V 4 bases, and 7 bases lay outside the gene matches.

The chain recombines TRBV10-1 with TRBJ2-5, with 8 bases matching TRBD2. Germline lookup yields CDR1 WNHNN and CDR2 SYGVQD (reference sequence). This CDR3 is 14 amino acids long. V lost 2 bases and J lost 5; bases outside the gene matches: 4. CDR3 coding DNA: TGCGCCAGCAGTGAGCGGGGGGGCCGGGAGACCCAGTACTTC. This sequence encodes CASSERGGRETQYF.

The rearrangement links TRBV12-1 to TRBJ1-2. TRBV12-1 is a documented pseudogene. This CDR3 is built from 16 residues. The CDR3 DNA is TGTGCCAGCAGCTTTGATACGTCTATCGCTAACTATGGCTACACCTTC. Protein sequence: CASSFDTSIANYGYTF.

This chain links TRBV4-3 with TRBJ1-2; D gene unclear. V lost 1 base to trimming and J lost 8 bases, with 20 bases between them. CDR1 LGHNA and CDR2 YSLEER come from the germline V gene. This CDR3 is 16 amino acids long. DNA for the CDR3: TGCGCCAGCAGCCAAGGTTGGAGGGAAATTCCGGGAGGCTACACCTTC. Translating gives CASSQGWREIPGGYTF.